This T cell receptor beta chain was obtained from a study of blood T cell repertoires in COVID-19. Study background: Acute and convalescent COVID-19 specimens originated in the United States, Italy and Spain. T cells, B-cell-depleted T cells, or PBMCs provided the cDNA or gDNA that served as material.

Data came from immunoSEQ multiplex PCR; TCRdb stores just in-frame clones and leaves some out. The table includes hundreds of thousands of clones, more than 80% detected once. CDR3 length: 14 residues. In germline, CDR1 is LNHNV, CDR2 YYDKDF (reference sequence). V lost 4 bases and J lost 2; bases outside the gene matches: 4. The sequenced material came from PBMCs or T cells enriched from blood (not recorded which). This TCR was recovered from a man aged 18 to 30 who had recovered from COVID-19. The chain combines TRBV15 with TRBJ2-7, with 8 bases that match TRBD1. CDR3 DNA: TGTGCCACCAGCAAGGGGACAGGTGCCTACGAGCAGTACTTC. It translates to CATSKGTGAYEQYF.